These 2 T cell receptor beta chains came from one sample sequenced in a study of blood T cells in healthy people across ages. A second about 6 to 11 cycle PCR used barcoded and J-beta primers. TCRdb passed the 5' RACE reads through MiXCR, listing each CDR3 protein once. Among about 1.5 million distinct CDR3 sequences, 40% to 45% were seen once, and the ten largest hold just over 4%. Sequencing input: blood. The receptors originated from a young woman in good health.

The sample holds one count of this clonotype. The V and J genes are TRBV29-1 and TRBJ2-3; weak D call: TRBD2 (5 bases). Germline V gene data show CDR1 as SQVTM and CDR2 as ANQGSEA. This CDR3 is 15 amino acids long. V was trimmed by 5 bases and J by 0 bases, leaving 15 bases between them. The CDR3 sequence is CSVCIGLLSTDTQYF. The CDR3 DNA sequence: TGCAGCGTTTGTATAGGACTCCTAAGCACAGATACGCAGTATTTT.

This clonotype was counted a single time. DNA of the CDR3: TGTGCCAGCAGTTCCAATCAGGGGGTTGGCAATCAGCCCCAGCATTTT. This gives the protein CASSSNQGVGNQPQHF. The chain has TRBV6-6 and TRBJ1-5; 7 bases map to TRBD1. Germline V gene lookup returns CDR1 MNHNY and CDR2 SVGAGI (reference sequence). Trimming cost V 4 bases and J 2 bases; bases outside gene matches: 8. CDR3 length: 16 residues.